Listed here are 2 T cell receptor beta chains from one sample, sequenced in a study of blood T cell repertoires in COVID-19 (dated by TCRdb to the early 2020s). Library preparation used the immunoSEQ multiplex PCR assay. The table comes from immuneACCESS by way of TCRdb, which keeps in-frame sequences with V and J called. Part of the clones is missing from these tables; in studies checked, under half for an unresolved V gene and the rest for unknown reasons. The sample table contains 63,000 or so clones; only one count was recorded for about 81% of them. The ten biggest clones cover 9.2% of the sample. The specimen was peripheral blood. The origin of the receptors is a human donor in a cohort sampled during active COVID-19.

This chain links TRBV5-4 with TRBJ1-1, with a weak D call TRBD1 (6 bases). The CDR3 is 14 amino acids. CDR1 and CDR2 (germline): SGHNT, YYREEE (reference sequence). Trimming cost V 2 bases and J 1 base, with 9 bases left between them. CDR3 nucleotide sequence: TGTGCCAGCAGCTTTTGGACAGCGAACACTGAAGCTTTCTTT. Translating it yields CASSFWTANTEAFF.

V is TRBV24-1 and J is TRBJ1-1, with D possibly TRBD1 on 5 matching bases. CDR3 length: 12 residues. V dropped 5 bases and J dropped 7 bases, with 10 bases sitting between them. The germline CDR1 and CDR2 sequences are KGHDR and SFDVKD. CDR3 DNA sequence: TGTGCCACCAGTGGAAGGGGTGGTGAAGCTTTCTTT. Protein sequence: CATSGRGGEAFF.